The 12 T cell receptor beta chains below all came from one sample that was sequenced in a study of T cell responses to AZD1222 COVID-19 vaccine. Data came from immunoSEQ multiplex PCR; TCRdb stores just in-frame clones and leaves some out. The table lists about 130,000 clones, just over 90% of them singletons. The sequenced sample was peripheral blood, obtained on day 0 of AZD1222 vaccination. The receptor set was obtained from an adult in good health.

This clone occurred once. One junction end does not reproduce the germline sequence, and a read error may be involved. The CDR3 reads CASSTTGGETQYF. The CDR3 nucleotides read TGTGCTAGCAGCACGACAGGGGGGGAGACCCAGTACTTC. This sequence joins TRBV7-7 and TRBJ2-5, with 9 bases lining up with TRBD1. Looked up from germline, CDR1 is SSHAT and CDR2 is FNYEAQ (reference sequence). The CDR3 is 13 residues long. Filled out from reference TRBV7-7 and TRBJ2-5, the complete variable domain reads GAGVSQSPRYKVTKRGQDVTLRCDPISSHATLYWYQQALGQGPEFLTYFNYEAQPDKSGLPSDRFSAERPEGSISTLTIQRTEQRDSAMYRCASSTTGGETQYFGPGTRLLVL.

The chain joins TRBV6-1 to TRBJ2-7; D may correspond to TRBD1 or TRBD2 (5 bases each). The germline V and J ends were trimmed by 2 bases and 2 bases, with 13 bases remaining between them. The CDR3 runs 15 residues. From germline, CDR1 is MNHNS and CDR2 SASEGT. The CDR3 region is CASSESREPPYEQYF. DNA of the CDR3: TGTGCCAGCAGTGAATCCAGGGAGCCACCCTACGAGCAGTACTTC.

The genes are TRBV19 and TRBJ2-2, with 9 bases that match TRBD2. This CDR3 is 17 amino acids long. CDR1 is LNHDA and CDR2 is SQIVND in the germline V gene (reference sequence). J was trimmed by 2 bases and V by 6 bases; bases with no gene match: 10. The CDR3 DNA is TGTGCCAGTAGCCAACGAATAGCGGGGGTAAACACCGGGGAGCTGTTTTTT. Its translation: CASSQRIAGVNTGELFF.

V is TRBV28 and J is TRBJ2-2; D ambiguous. The CDR3 totals 14 residues. Germline values: CDR1 MDHEN, CDR2 SYDVKM. Trimming left V 3 bases short and J 1 base short, with 6 bases between. This CDR3 is CASSLPGNTGELFF. The CDR3 DNA reads TGTGCCAGCAGTTTGCCAGGGAACACCGGGGAGCTGTTTTTT. The whole variable domain, remainder taken from reference TRBV28 and TRBJ2-2, is DVKVTQSSRYLVKRTGEKVFLECVQDMDHENMFWYRQDPGLGLRLIYFSYDVKMKEKGDIPEGYSVSREKKERFSLILESASTNQTSMYLCASSLPGNTGELFFGEGSRLTVL.

DNA for the CDR3: TGTGCCAGCAGCCTCCCCGGACTAGCGGGGCAAGAGACCCAGTACTTC. It yields the protein CASSLPGLAGQETQYF. The chain links TRBV5-4 to TRBJ2-5; 12 nucleotides line up with TRBD2. Germline V gene lookup returns CDR1 SGHNT and CDR2 YYREEE (reference sequence). The CDR3 length is 16 residues. V lost 4 bases and J lost 2; bases outside the gene matches: 6. Based on the CDR3 plus reference TRBV5-4 and TRBJ2-5, the full variable domain is ETGVTQSPTHLIKTRGQQVTLRCSSQSGHNTVSWYQQALGQGPQFIFQYYREEENGRGNFPPRFSGLQFPNYSSELNVNALELDDSALYLCASSLPGLAGQETQYFGPGTRLLVL.

This clone was counted between two and nine times. The chain has TRBV11-2 and TRBJ2-7; D ambiguous. Looked up from germline, CDR1 is SGHAT and CDR2 is FQNNGV. V gave up 5 bases and J gave up 4 bases, with 9 bases separating them. The CDR3 totals 12 residues. The CDR3: CASSAVGYEQYF. Written as DNA, the CDR3 is TGTGCCAGCAGCGCAGTAGGGTACGAGCAGTACTTC.

The chain employs TRBV7-9 and TRBJ2-1; D possibly corresponds to TRBD1 (6 bases). Looked up from germline, CDR1 is SEHNR and CDR2 is FQNEAQ (reference sequence). The length of the CDR3 is 16 residues. V was pared by 5 bases and J by 6 bases, with 20 bases between. The CDR3 here is CASSPRGAHLRNEQFF. The DNA of the CDR3 is TGTGCCAGCAGCCCCAGGGGAGCGCATTTACGCAATGAGCAGTTCTTC.

The rearrangement joins TRBV9 to TRBJ2-5; 10 nucleotides match TRBD1. V lost 4 bases, J lost 5 bases, and 11 bases stayed unmatched. The CDR3 is 16 amino acids. CDR1 and CDR2 from the germline V gene are SGDLS and YYNGEE. CDR3 loop: CASSSGQGGYKETQYF. The CDR3, as DNA: TGTGCCAGCAGCTCAGGACAGGGGGGTTACAAGGAGACCCAGTACTTC.

The genes are TRBV4-3 and TRBJ1-1; D unresolved. V was trimmed by 4 bases and J by 2 bases, leaving 17 bases between them. Germline V gene sequence: CDR1 LGHNA, CDR2 YSLEER. There are 16 residues in the CDR3. The CDR3 here is CASSPQVGFGNTEAFF. The CDR3 coding sequence is TGCGCCAGCAGCCCCCAGGTGGGGTTTGGTAACACTGAAGCTTTCTTT.

This chain links TRBV11-3 with TRBJ1-1; 12 nucleotides agree with TRBD1. Germline V gives CDR1 SGHNT, CDR2 YENEEA. V trimming: 1 base; J trimming: 5 bases; junction bases outside the gene matches: 14. The CDR3 is made up of 19 amino acids. CDR3 amino acids: CASSLGIRGQGASSTEAFF. CDR3 bases: TGTGCCAGCAGCTTAGGAATTCGGGGACAGGGGGCGAGTTCGACTGAAGCTTTCTTT.

The count of this clone is one. The chain employs TRBV7-9 and TRBJ1-2; D not certain. CDR1 is SEHNR, CDR2 FQNEAQ, per germline (reference sequence). V was cut by 2 bases and J by 4 bases, with 8 bases left in between. The CDR3 runs 13 residues. The CDR3 DNA reads TGTGCCAGCAGCTTAAGGGCGGCCTATGGCTACACCTTC. It specifies CASSLRAAYGYTF.

This sequence joins TRBV6-5 and TRBJ1-5, with TRBD1 matching over 8 bases. The trim removed 8 bases at V and 4 bases at J, leaving 7 bases unmatched. This CDR3 has 14 amino acids. Germline V gene data show CDR1 as MNHEY and CDR2 as SVGAGI. The CDR3 DNA is TGTGCCAGCCGAGGACAGGGTGAAAATCAGCCCCAGCATTTT. Amino acid sequence: CASRGQGENQPQHF.